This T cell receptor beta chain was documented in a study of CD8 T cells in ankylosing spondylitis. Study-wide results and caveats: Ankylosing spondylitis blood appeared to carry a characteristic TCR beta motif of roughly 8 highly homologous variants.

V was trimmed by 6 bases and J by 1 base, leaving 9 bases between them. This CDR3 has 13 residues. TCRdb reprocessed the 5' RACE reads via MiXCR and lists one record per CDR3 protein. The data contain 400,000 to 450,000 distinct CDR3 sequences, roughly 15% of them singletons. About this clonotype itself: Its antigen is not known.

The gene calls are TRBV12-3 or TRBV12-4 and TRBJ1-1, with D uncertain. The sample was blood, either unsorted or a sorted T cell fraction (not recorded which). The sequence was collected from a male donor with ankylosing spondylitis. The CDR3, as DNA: TGTGCCAGCAGGAGGGAAACGAACACTGAAGCTTTCTTT. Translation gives CASRRETNTEAFF.